This T cell receptor (beta chain) was profiled in a study of blood T cell repertoires in COVID-19. The overall study: Material from acute and convalescent COVID-19 was sourced from the United States, Italy and Spain. T cells, B-cell-depleted T cells, or PBMCs provided the cDNA or gDNA that served as material.

Profiled with immunoSEQ multiplex PCR; TCRdb holds only in-frame clones, not every one. The repertoire holds about 70,000 clones, with over 70% as singletons. The germline gives CDR1 PRHDT, CDR2 FYEKMQ (reference sequence). The V gene lost 0 bases and the J gene lost 7 bases, with 16 bases spanning the gap. The CDR3 length is 16 residues. The sequenced sample was peripheral blood. The chain recombines TRBV13 with TRBJ2-1; TRBD2 might be the D (7 bases). The sequence was collected from a man between 65 and 79 years old who had recovered from COVID-19. The CDR3 here is CASSLGGGGAGNEQFF. CDR3 sequence (DNA): TGTGCCAGCAGCTTAGGAGGTGGGGGGGCCGGTAATGAGCAGTTCTTC.